A selection of T cell receptor beta chains follows, all from one sample in a study of beta chain features in type 1 diabetes. This table comes from immunoSEQ multiplex PCR, and its TCRdb copy is limited to in-frame clones, with some not included. The sample yields about 250,000 clones, roughly 10% seen once. Sequenced input: naive CD4+ T cells from blood. The receptors stem from a man under 40 with type 1 diabetes. CDR3s include the opening cysteine and the closing phenylalanine or tryptophan. The order of the fields is clone size, D gene, V gene, J gene, CDR3 DNA, CDR3 protein. D genes are given only for firm matches. Not every row has a clone size; where given, it reads once, few, many or a size class.

clone size: few; D gene: .; V gene: TRBV5-4; J gene: TRBJ2-1; CDR3 DNA: TGTGCCAGCAGCTGGGGTAGCGAAAACAATGAGCAGTTCTTC; CDR3 protein: CASSWGSENNEQFF
clone size: .; D gene: TRBD1; V gene: TRBV7-9; J gene: TRBJ2-5; CDR3 DNA: TGTGCCAGCAGCCCGGGGACAGGGGGGCAAGAGACCCAGTACTTC; CDR3 protein: CASSPGTGGQETQYF
clone size: .; D gene: .; V gene: TRBV30; J gene: TRBJ2-7; CDR3 DNA: TGTGCCTGGAGGGAGGACAGCCTCCACGAGCAGTACTTC; CDR3 protein: CAWREDSLHEQYF
clone size: .; D gene: .; V gene: TRBV5-1; J gene: TRBJ2-1; CDR3 DNA: TGCGCCAGCAGCTTTTGGGGGAGGGAGCAGTTCTTC; CDR3 protein: CASSFWGREQFF
clone size: few; D gene: TRBD1; V gene: TRBV29-1; J gene: TRBJ1-1; CDR3 DNA: TGCAGCGTTACCAGGGGGGTCTCGAACACTGAAGCTTTCTTT; CDR3 protein: CSVTRGVSNTEAFF
clone size: .; D gene: .; V gene: TRBV5-6; J gene: TRBJ1-1; CDR3 DNA: TGTGCCAGCAGCCCCCCCGAGGGAGAGGGCCACACTGAAGCTTTCTTT; CDR3 protein: CASSPPEGEGHTEAFF
clone size: .; D gene: .; V gene: TRBV5-1; J gene: TRBJ2-5; CDR3 DNA: TGCGCCAGCAGCTCCGGTACGGAAGAGACCCAGTACTTC; CDR3 protein: CASSSGTEETQYF
clone size: few; D gene: .; V gene: TRBV2; J gene: TRBJ2-5; CDR3 DNA: TGTGCCAGCAGTGATAGGGGCCAAGAGACCCAGTACTTC; CDR3 protein: CASSDRGQETQYF
clone size: few; D gene: TRBD2; V gene: TRBV7-2; J gene: TRBJ2-3; CDR3 DNA: TGTGCCAGCAGCTCTAGCGGGGGGGCAGTTGCAGATACGCAGTATTTT; CDR3 protein: CASSSSGGAVADTQYF
clone size: .; D gene: TRBD1; V gene: TRBV27; J gene: TRBJ1-2; CDR3 DNA: TGTGCCAGCAGTCGGTTACAGGGGATGGAGGGCTACACCTTC; CDR3 protein: CASSRLQGMEGYTF
clone size: .; D gene: TRBD2; V gene: TRBV7-9; J gene: TRBJ2-2; CDR3 DNA: TGTGCCAGCAGCTTAGGACTAGCGGGGACCACCGGGGAGCTGTTTTTT; CDR3 protein: CASSLGLAGTTGELFF
clone size: few; D gene: .; V gene: TRBV2; J gene: TRBJ2-2; CDR3 DNA: TGTGCCAGCACCCGAGGGGGACACACGAACACCGGGGAGCTGTTTTTT; CDR3 protein: CASTRGGHTNTGELFF
clone size: few; D gene: .; V gene: TRBV7-2; J gene: TRBJ2-4; CDR3 DNA: TGTGCCAGCAGCTTAGATCGGGCCAAAAACATTCAGTACTTC; CDR3 protein: CASSLDRAKNIQYF
clone size: few; D gene: TRBD1; V gene: TRBV4-2; J gene: TRBJ1-6; CDR3 DNA: TGTGCCAGCAGCCAAGCTGGACAGGGGGCCTCCTCCTATAATTCACCCCTCCACTTT; CDR3 protein: CASSQAGQGASSYNSPLHF
clone size: .; D gene: TRBD1; V gene: TRBV6-5; J gene: TRBJ2-1; CDR3 DNA: TGTGCCAGCAGTTACTCGACAGGGCTATACAATGAGCAGTTCTTC; CDR3 protein: CASSYSTGLYNEQFF
clone size: few; D gene: .; V gene: TRBV19; J gene: TRBJ1-5; CDR3 DNA: TGTGCCAGTACCCCGGGGGGATCGGTGCGCAATCAGCCCCAGCATTTT; CDR3 protein: CASTPGGSVRNQPQHF
clone size: few; D gene: .; V gene: TRBV10-3; J gene: TRBJ2-1; CDR3 DNA: TGTGCCATCAGCCGTACGGGAGTATCCGACAATGAGCAGTTCTTC; CDR3 protein: CAISRTGVSDNEQFF
clone size: .; D gene: .; V gene: TRBV11-2; J gene: TRBJ2-2; CDR3 DNA: TGTGCCAGCAGCCCCGCCCGGGGTTGGGTATCCGGGGAGCTGTTTTTT; CDR3 protein: CASSPARGWVSGELFF
clone size: few; D gene: TRBD2; V gene: TRBV5-1; J gene: TRBJ2-5; CDR3 DNA: TGCGCCAGCAGCCCCTCTGGGGTAGCGGGGGGACAAGAGACCCAGTACTTC; CDR3 protein: CASSPSGVAGGQETQYF
clone size: .; D gene: .; V gene: TRBV18; J gene: TRBJ2-7; CDR3 DNA: TGTGCCAGCTCACCACCGGCCAGGGCCTACGAGCAGTACTTC; CDR3 protein: CASSPPARAYEQYF
clone size: few; D gene: TRBD2; V gene: TRBV6-5; J gene: TRBJ2-1; CDR3 DNA: TGTGCCAGCAGCCCCAGTCCGGGAGGCGGGCAGTTCTTC; CDR3 protein: CASSPSPGGGQFF
clone size: few; D gene: .; V gene: TRBV5-1; J gene: TRBJ1-2; CDR3 DNA: TGCGCCAGCAGCTTGGCCGGGGTGAACTATGGCTACACCTTC; CDR3 protein: CASSLAGVNYGYTF
clone size: few; D gene: .; V gene: TRBV5-1; J gene: TRBJ2-7; CDR3 DNA: TGCGCCAGCAGCTCGCTCCAGGAGGGCGAGCAGTACTTC; CDR3 protein: CASSSLQEGEQYF
clone size: .; D gene: .; V gene: TRBV18; J gene: TRBJ2-6; CDR3 DNA: TGTGCCAGCTCACCCCTCAGTGGGGCCAACGTCCTGACTTTC; CDR3 protein: CASSPLSGANVLTF
clone size: few; D gene: .; V gene: TRBV5-1; J gene: TRBJ2-7; CDR3 DNA: TGCGCCAGCAGCTTGATGACAGTTCCTGGGGAGCAGTACTTC; CDR3 protein: CASSLMTVPGEQYF
clone size: few; D gene: TRBD2; V gene: TRBV6-6; J gene: TRBJ2-3; CDR3 DNA: TGTGCCAGCAGTAACCTGGCGGGGGGGAAGACTGATACGCAGTATTTT; CDR3 protein: CASSNLAGGKTDTQYF
clone size: few; D gene: .; V gene: TRBV18; J gene: TRBJ1-1; CDR3 DNA: TGTGCCAGCTCAACGAACAGGGATGACACTGAAGCTTTCTTT; CDR3 protein: CASSTNRDDTEAFF
clone size: .; D gene: TRBD2; V gene: TRBV7-9; J gene: TRBJ2-1; CDR3 DNA: TGTGCCAGCAGCTTAGGAGTCCCTACTAGCGGGGGGGCTCATCCGTTCTTC; CDR3 protein: CASSLGVPTSGGAHPFF
clone size: few; D gene: TRBD2; V gene: TRBV18; J gene: TRBJ2-1; CDR3 DNA: TGTGCCAGCTCACCAATGGGCGGGGGGGCCTACAATGAGCAGTTCTTC; CDR3 protein: CASSPMGGGAYNEQFF
clone size: few; D gene: TRBD1; V gene: TRBV29-1; J gene: TRBJ1-2; CDR3 DNA: TGCAGCGTTGCCGGGACAGCCTATGGCTACACCTTC; CDR3 protein: CSVAGTAYGYTF
clone size: few; D gene: .; V gene: TRBV7-8; J gene: TRBJ2-1; CDR3 DNA: TGTGCCAGCAGCTTAGCTAGTAGCTACAATGAGCAGTTCTTC; CDR3 protein: CASSLASSYNEQFF
clone size: few; D gene: TRBD1; V gene: TRBV27; J gene: TRBJ2-2; CDR3 DNA: TGTGCCAGCAGTTTCTGGCAGGGGGACACCGGGGAGCTGTTTTTT; CDR3 protein: CASSFWQGDTGELFF
clone size: few; D gene: .; V gene: TRBV2; J gene: TRBJ1-5; CDR3 DNA: TGTGCCAGCAGTGAACTAGTGAATCAGCCCCAGCATTTT; CDR3 protein: CASSELVNQPQHF
clone size: few; D gene: .; V gene: TRBV18; J gene: TRBJ2-2; CDR3 DNA: TGTGCCAGCTCACCTAGGCGGGGAGACGGGGAGCTGTTTTTT; CDR3 protein: CASSPRRGDGELFF
clone size: few; D gene: TRBD2; V gene: TRBV7-3; J gene: TRBJ2-7; CDR3 DNA: TGTGCCAGCAGCCCCGGGGGGGGTAACAGGCAGTACTTC; CDR3 protein: CASSPGGGNRQYF
clone size: few; D gene: .; V gene: TRBV6-5; J gene: TRBJ2-6; CDR3 DNA: TGTGCCAGCAGTTACGATCTACCTTCTGGGGCCAACGTCCTGACTTTC; CDR3 protein: CASSYDLPSGANVLTF
clone size: .; D gene: TRBD2; V gene: TRBV7-2; J gene: TRBJ2-7; CDR3 DNA: TGTGCCAGCAGCCAAGGACTAGCGGGGGGCCGGCACTTC; CDR3 protein: CASSQGLAGGRHF
clone size: .; D gene: .; V gene: TRBV5-1; J gene: TRBJ2-3; CDR3 DNA: TGCGCCAGCAGCTTGGGACAGCCTACAGATACGCAGTATTTT; CDR3 protein: CASSLGQPTDTQYF
clone size: .; D gene: TRBD2; V gene: TRBV9; J gene: TRBJ2-7; CDR3 DNA: TGTGCCAGCAGCGATAGCGGGGGGACTAGACTGAGCGAGCAGTACTTC; CDR3 protein: CASSDSGGTRLSEQYF
clone size: .; D gene: .; V gene: TRBV18; J gene: TRBJ2-1; CDR3 DNA: TGTGCCAGCTCACCAGGAGGGCTGGATGAGCAGTTCTTC; CDR3 protein: CASSPGGLDEQFF
clone size: few; D gene: .; V gene: TRBV7-2; J gene: TRBJ2-7; CDR3 DNA: TGTGCCAGCAGCTTAGTGAGACGGAGCTTAGGCGAGCAGTACTTC; CDR3 protein: CASSLVRRSLGEQYF
clone size: few; D gene: .; V gene: TRBV29-1; J gene: TRBJ2-3; CDR3 DNA: TGCAGCGTTGGTGGCAGACACACAGATACGCAGTATTTT; CDR3 protein: CSVGGRHTDTQYF
clone size: .; D gene: TRBD1; V gene: TRBV28; J gene: TRBJ2-5; CDR3 DNA: TGTGCCAGCAGTCCCGGACAGGAAGAGACCCAGTACTTC; CDR3 protein: CASSPGQEETQYF
clone size: .; D gene: .; V gene: TRBV4-2; J gene: TRBJ2-5; CDR3 DNA: TGTGCCAGCAGCCAGGTAGACACGTTCCAAGAGACCCAGTACTTC; CDR3 protein: CASSQVDTFQETQYF